The clone carrying this TCR beta chain was recorded once. V trimming: 6 bases; J trimming: 4 bases; junction bases outside the gene matches: 3. Germline loops: CDR1 LGHNT, CDR2 FRNRAP. This CDR3 has 13 residues. 13 Jbeta primers and 60 Vbeta primers were used for the PCR. Libraries were prepared by immunoSEQ multiplex PCR; TCRdb keeps only in-frame clonotypes and omits some of them. The data hold under 200,000 clones, with roughly 85% observed a single time. The data originate from a study of cytomegalovirus exposure and HLA in healthy donors. The chain joins TRBV12-5 to TRBJ2-3; TRBD2 matches at 8 bases. The receptor was derived from a woman aged 25 to 45 in good health and CMV-seronegative. The source material was PBMCs. CDR3 region: CASGPGGSDTQYF. The CDR3 DNA follows: TGTGCTAGTGGGCCGGGAGGGTCAGATACGCAGTATTTT.